In this sample, the clone carrying this T cell receptor beta chain turned up a few times. The sample belongs to a study of T-cell memory formation after mild COVID-19. It was 5'RACE with constant-segment primers that produced the TCR alpha and TCR beta cDNA libraries, which carried sample barcodes and UMIs. TCRdb recomputed calls from the 5' RACE reads with MiXCR, one row per CDR3 protein. The table lists 130,000 to 150,000 distinct CDR3 sequences, 19% of them singletons. V lost 2 bases, J lost 2 bases, and 23 bases lay in between. CDR1 and CDR2 from the germline V gene are SGHRS and YFSETQ. This CDR3 contains 19 residues.

V gene TRBV5-1 combines with J gene TRBJ1-5; D might be TRBD1 (5 bases). The clonotype was recovered from an adult woman who had mild COVID-19 (a few samples of this study predate the infection). Cell type and time point are not known. Sequenced sample: PBMCs or a T cell subset sorted from them (not recorded which). The DNA for the CDR3 is TGCGCCAGCAGCTTACCCGCAAACCGGGGCCCCTCGGGCAATCAGCCCCAGCATTTT. It specifies CASSLPANRGPSGNQPQHF.